These 13 T cell receptor beta chains originate from one sample sequenced in a study of cytomegalovirus exposure and HLA in healthy donors. It was with 60 Vbeta and 13 Jbeta primers that the PCR ran. Profiled with immunoSEQ multiplex PCR; TCRdb holds only in-frame clones, not every one. The repertoire consists of about 55,000 clones, with over 55% occurring once and the leading ten covering 30% to 40%. The material sequenced was PBMCs. The receptors come from a man aged 35-49 years in good health and CMV-seropositive.

V usage is TRBV5-1 and J usage is TRBJ2-5; D is possibly TRBD2 (7 bases). Trimming removed 4 bases from V and 1 base from J, with 11 bases in between. CDR1 SGHRS and CDR2 YFSETQ come from the germline V gene. The CDR3 has 14 amino acids. The CDR3 region is CASSPGGAQETQYF. The CDR3 DNA is TGCGCCAGCAGCCCTGGGGGGGCCCAAGAGACCCAGTACTTC.

The genes are TRBV15 and TRBJ2-3; D not certain. This CDR3 has 13 amino acids. Trimming removed 1 base at V and 2 bases at J, with 4 bases between. The V gene's germline CDR1 is LNHNV and CDR2 YYDKDF (reference sequence). CDR3 region: CATSRALTDTQYF. As DNA, the CDR3 is TGTGCCACCAGCAGAGCCCTCACAGATACGCAGTATTTT.

This chain connects TRBV2 to TRBJ2-7, with 9 bases lining up with TRBD2. The CDR3 is 16 amino acids. The V segment lost 7 bases and the J segment 5 bases; nucleotides outside the gene matches: 15. Germline V gene data show CDR1 as SNHLY and CDR2 as FYNNEI. The CDR3 region has the DNA TGTGCCAGCACCCCCCTAGCGGGACCGGCGGGGGACGAGCAGTACTTC. This sequence encodes CASTPLAGPAGDEQYF. The full variable domain, with the rest looked up from reference TRBV2 and TRBJ2-7, is EPEVTQTPSHQVTQMGQEVILRCVPISNHLYFYWYRQILGQKVEFLVSFYNNEISEKSEIFDDQFSVERPDGSNFTLKIRSTKLEDSAMYFCASTPLAGPAGDEQYFGPGTRLTVT.

The gene calls are TRBV18 and TRBJ1-1; D call uncertain. Trimming removed 3 bases at V and 1 base at J, with 6 bases between. Germline lookup yields CDR1 KGHSH and CDR2 LQKENI. The CDR3 has 13 amino acids. CDR3 loop: CASSPRANTEAFF. In DNA, the CDR3 is TGTGCCAGCTCACCGCGAGCGAACACTGAAGCTTTCTTT.

The J gene is TRBJ1-2, the V gene TRBV1; the table's D call, TRBD1, has no DNA check behind it. TRBV1 counts as a pseudogene. CDR3 length: 10 amino acids. CDR3 nucleotides: TGCACCAGCGTGACAGGAGGCTACACCTTC. This gives the protein CTSVTGGYTF.

This clone occurred once. The rearrangement uses TRBV6-1 and TRBJ2-7, with a weak D call TRBD2 (7 bases). The V and J ends lost 11 bases and 6 bases respectively, with 14 bases between them. The CDR3 is made up of 11 amino acids. CDR1 is MNHNS, CDR2 SASEGT, per germline. CDR3 sequence: CAAKGGAEQYF. CDR3 bases: TGTGCCGCCAAAGGGGGGGCCGAGCAGTACTTC.

Details on this clone: The conserved phenylalanine or tryptophan is not found at the CDR3 terminus, so this likely reflects a read error. This rearrangement joins TRBV6-6 to TRBJ2-3, with no clear D. CDR1 MNHNY and CDR2 SVGAGI come from the germline V gene (reference sequence). This CDR3 comprises 11 residues. CDR3 sequence reads: CARSYTDMQYV. The CDR3 bases are TGTGCCCGCAGTTACACAGATATGCAGTATGTT.

The V gene is TRBV9, the J gene TRBJ2-5; 8 bases line up with TRBD2. Germline CDR1 SGDLS, CDR2 YYNGEE. V was pared by 0 bases and J by 1 base, with 11 bases of the junction left unmatched. CDR3 length equals 18 residues. The chain's CDR3 is CASSVATGTGGSQETQYF. The CDR3 nucleotides are TGTGCCAGCAGCGTAGCTACGGGAACGGGAGGGTCCCAAGAGACCCAGTACTTC.

The rearrangement uses TRBV5-6 and TRBJ1-6; a possible D gene is TRBD1 (6 bases). V lost 0 bases and J lost 8, with 15 bases in between. The CDR3 contains 16 residues. Looked up from germline, CDR1 is SGHDT and CDR2 is YYEEEE. CDR3 region: CASSLVVPGGDSPLHF. CDR3 in DNA: TGTGCCAGCAGCTTGGTCGTCCCGGGGGGCGATTCACCCCTCCACTTT.

V is TRBV7-9 and J is TRBJ1-1, with D possibly matching TRBD1 (5 bases). Trimming removed 0 bases at V and 3 bases at J, with 5 bases between. CDR3 size: 13 residues. CDR1 SEHNR and CDR2 FQNEAQ come from the germline V gene (reference sequence). CDR3 nucleotides: TGTGCCAGCAGCTTAGCGACAGACACTGAAGCTTTCTTT. It yields the protein CASSLATDTEAFF.

This chain links TRBV6-5 with TRBJ2-7; perhaps TRBD2 as D (5 bases). The CDR3 totals 13 residues. Germline CDR1 MNHEY, CDR2 SVGAGI. Trimming stripped 4 bases from V and 1 base from J, with 8 bases between. CDR3 region: CASSFGISYEQYF. The CDR3 nucleotides are TGTGCCAGCAGTTTCGGGATTTCCTACGAGCAGTACTTC.

This clone was counted only a few times. V is TRBV6-5 and J is TRBJ2-2; 7 nucleotides agree with TRBD1. Germline V lookup: CDR1 MNHEY, CDR2 SVGAGI. V gave up 8 bases and J gave up 2 bases; unmatched junction bases: 8. CDR3 length: 15 residues. CDR3 protein: CASVEGTDNTGELFF. The CDR3 DNA follows: TGTGCCAGCGTGGAAGGGACAGACAACACCGGGGAGCTGTTTTTT.

The chain recombines TRBV25-1 with TRBJ2-2; D is perhaps TRBD2 (5 bases). In germline, CDR1 is MGHDK, CDR2 SYGVNS. V was shortened by 3 bases and J by 4 bases, with 12 bases between the two germline ends. The CDR3 extends over 15 amino acids. CDR3 amino acids: CASSDSLGVTGELFF. The CDR3 DNA is TGTGCCAGCAGTGATTCCCTCGGGGTCACCGGGGAGCTGTTTTTT.